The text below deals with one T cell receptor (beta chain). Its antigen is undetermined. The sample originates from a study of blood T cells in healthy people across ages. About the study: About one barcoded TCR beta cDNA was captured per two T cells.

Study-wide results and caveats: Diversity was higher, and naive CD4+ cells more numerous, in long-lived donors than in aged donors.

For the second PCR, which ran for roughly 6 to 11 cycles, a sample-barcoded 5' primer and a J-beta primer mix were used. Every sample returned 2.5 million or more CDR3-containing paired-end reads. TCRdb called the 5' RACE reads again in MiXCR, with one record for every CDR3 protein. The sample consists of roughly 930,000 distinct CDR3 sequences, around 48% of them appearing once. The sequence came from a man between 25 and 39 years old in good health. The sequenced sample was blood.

CDR3 nucleotides: TGTGCCAGCAGTTACTTACCCGGGGGGGCTCATGAGCAGTTCTTC. It codes for CASSYLPGGAHEQFF. The chain carries TRBV6-5 and TRBJ2-1, with 8 positions matching TRBD2. The CDR3 sequence is 15 residues long. Germline loops: CDR1 MNHEY, CDR2 SVGAGI. Trimming at V came to 1 base and at J to 8 bases, leaving 7 bases not matched to a gene.